The T cell receptor (beta chain) described here comes from a study of cytomegalovirus exposure and HLA in healthy donors. Study in general: Counted in an early data release were tens of millions of unique TCRs from HLA-typed donors.

The germline V gene encodes CDR1 SGHRS and CDR2 YFSETQ. V lost 6 bases and J 2 bases, leaving 17 bases between the germline ends. This CDR3 contains 15 residues. The PCR employed 60 Vbeta primers together with 13 Jbeta primers. Produced via immunoSEQ multiplex PCR; TCRdb's table is partial and in-frame only. The profile covers hundreds of thousands of clones, with around 90% appearing a single time and approximately 2% taken by the ten largest. The specimen sequenced was PBMCs. The receptor's source is a woman aged 18 to 35 in good health and CMV-seronegative. This chain joins TRBV5-1 and TRBJ2-5; no clear D. The CDR3 spells CASTSFGLRQETQYF. The CDR3 DNA is TGCGCCAGCACCTCGTTCGGGTTGAGGCAAGAGACCCAGTACTTC.